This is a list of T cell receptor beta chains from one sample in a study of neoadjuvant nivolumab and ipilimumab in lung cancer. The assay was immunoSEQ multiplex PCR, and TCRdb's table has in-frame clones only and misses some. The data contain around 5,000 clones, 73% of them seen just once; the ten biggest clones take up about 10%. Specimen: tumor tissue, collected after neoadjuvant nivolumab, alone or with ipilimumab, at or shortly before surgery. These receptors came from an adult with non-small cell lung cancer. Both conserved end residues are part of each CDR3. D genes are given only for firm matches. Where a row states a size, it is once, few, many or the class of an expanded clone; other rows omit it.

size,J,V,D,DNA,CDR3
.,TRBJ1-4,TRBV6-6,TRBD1,TGTGCCAGCAGCCCCAGGACAGGGGTAAAACTGTTTTTT,CASSPRTGVKLFF
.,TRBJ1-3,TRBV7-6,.,TGTGCCAGCAGCTTGACAGGAAACGGAAACACCATATATTTT,CASSLTGNGNTIYF
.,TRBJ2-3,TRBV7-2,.,TGTGCCAGCACCTTAGGCTTACGGCTGCCCCTCGGAGCAGATACGCAGTATTTT,CASTLGLRLPLGADTQYF
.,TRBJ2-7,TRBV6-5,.,TGTGCCAGCAGTTCTAACCCCTACGAGCAGTACTTC,CASSSNPYEQYF
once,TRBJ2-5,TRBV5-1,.,TGCGCCAGCAGCTTGGCCGGAGGAGAGGAGACCCAGTACTTC,CASSLAGGEETQYF
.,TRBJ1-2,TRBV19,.,TGTGCCAGTAGTCCCGACAGGACACAGAACTATGGCTACACCTTC,CASSPDRTQNYGYTF
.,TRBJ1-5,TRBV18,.,TGTGCCAGCTCACCTGGGGGGAATCAGCCCCAGCATTTT,CASSPGGNQPQHF
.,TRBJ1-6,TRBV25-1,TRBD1,TGTGCCAGCAGTCCCGGGACAGGGCTGCGTCCCCTCCACTTT,CASSPGTGLRPLHF
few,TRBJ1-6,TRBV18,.,TGTGCCAGCTCACCCGGACAGTCGGGAGAATCACCCCTCCACTTT,CASSPGQSGESPLHF
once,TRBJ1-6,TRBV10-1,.,TGCGCCAGCAGTGAGAGGGGCGCGGATTCACCCCTCCACTTT,CASSERGADSPLHF
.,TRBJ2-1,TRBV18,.,TGTGCCAGCTCACCACGTCGGGTGGATGAGCAGTTCTTC,CASSPRRVDEQFF
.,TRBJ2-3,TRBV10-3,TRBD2,TGTGCCATCAGTGACTGGACTAGCGGGGGAACAGATACGCAGTATTTT,CAISDWTSGGTDTQYF
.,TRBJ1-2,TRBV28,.,TGTGCCAGCAGTCCCCCAAGGGCTCGGTATGGCTACACCTTC,CASSPPRARYGYTF
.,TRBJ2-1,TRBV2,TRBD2,TGTGCCAGCAGTGCGCCGGGACTAGCGGGCGGTTACAATGAGCAGTTCTTC,CASSAPGLAGGYNEQFF
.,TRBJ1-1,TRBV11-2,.,TGTGCCAGCAGCATAATCGGGACTGAAGCTTTCTTT,CASSIIGTEAFF
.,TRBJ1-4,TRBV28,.,TGTGCCAGCAGTTCCCCTGCTACAACTAATGAAAAACTGTTTTTT,CASSSPATTNEKLFF
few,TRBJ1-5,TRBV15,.,TGTGCCACCAGCAGAGATCTAATGGGCAATCAGCCCCAGCATTTT,CATSRDLMGNQPQHF
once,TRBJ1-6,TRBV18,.,TGTGCCAGCTCACCTAAGGATAATTCACCCCTCCACTTT,CASSPKDNSPLHF
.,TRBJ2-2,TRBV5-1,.,TGCGCCAGCAGCTCAGGGTTCCCGGACACCGGGGAGCTGTTTTTT,CASSSGFPDTGELFF
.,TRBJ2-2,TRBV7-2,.,TGTGCCAGCAGCTTAGGGGGTAGCCTCCCCGGGGAGCTGTTTTTT,CASSLGGSLPGELFF
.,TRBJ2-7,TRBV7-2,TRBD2,TGTGCCAGCAGCCAAACGGGGGGACTTAACGAGCAGTACTTC,CASSQTGGLNEQYF
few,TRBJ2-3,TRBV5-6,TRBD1,TGTGCCAGCAGCTTGGTGCAGGGGGCAAGCACAGATACGCAGTATTTT,CASSLVQGASTDTQYF
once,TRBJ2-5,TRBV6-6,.,TGTGCCAGCACGGGAGACCTTCAAGAGACCCAGTACTTC,CASTGDLQETQYF
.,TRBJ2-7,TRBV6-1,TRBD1,TGTGCCAGCAGGCCCGGGACAGGGGGGTACGAGCAGTACTTC,CASRPGTGGYEQYF
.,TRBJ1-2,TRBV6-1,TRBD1,TGTGCCAGCAGTGAAAAAAACAGGGGACATGGCTACACCTTC,CASSEKNRGHGYTF